This is a list of T cell receptor beta chains from one sample in a study of CD8 T cells in ankylosing spondylitis. Using its own MiXCR run on the 5' RACE reads, TCRdb lists one record per CDR3 protein. The sample has a few hundred thousand distinct CDR3 sequences, under 20% seen once. The sample was blood, either unsorted or a sorted T cell fraction (not recorded which). The receptors were sampled from a male donor with ankylosing spondylitis or in good health (not recorded which). Both conserved end residues are part of each CDR3. The D gene is left open where the match is weak. A row's size may be missing; if present it is once, few, many or a size class.

D,V,J,size,CDR3,DNA
.,TRBV5-1,TRBJ2-5,.,CASSLVSNQETQYF,TGCGCCAGCAGCTTGGTTAGCAACCAAGAGACCCAGTACTTC
TRBD1,TRBV4-1,TRBJ2-1,.,CASSFPGQGALAGANEQFF,TGCGCCAGCAGCTTTCCGGGACAGGGGGCTTTAGCGGGTGCCAATGAGCAGTTCTTC
.,TRBV2,TRBJ2-5,.,CASSEASWAPQETQYF,TGTGCCAGCAGTGAAGCTAGTTGGGCTCCCCAAGAGACCCAGTACTTC
.,TRBV9,TRBJ2-7,once,CASSVGQSYEQYF,TGTGCCAGCAGCGTAGGGCAGAGCTACGAGCAGTACTTC
.,TRBV3-1,TRBJ2-1,few,CASSQDEQGIYNEQFF,TGTGCCAGCAGCCAAGATGAGCAGGGTATTTACAATGAGCAGTTCTTC
.,TRBV3-1,TRBJ2-5,.,CASSTQNRDSGVF,TGTGCCAGCAGCACGCAAAACCGGGACTCGGGGGTCTTC
TRBD2,TRBV11-1,TRBJ2-4,few,CASSSPDPGLAGVNAKNIQYF,TGTGCCAGCAGCTCCCCCGACCCCGGACTAGCGGGAGTAAATGCCAAAAACATTCAGTACTTC
.,TRBV4-3,TRBJ1-1,.,CASSDPELGTEAFF,TGCGCCAGCAGCGACCCCGAATTGGGCACTGAAGCTTTCTTT
.,TRBV12-3/TRBV12-4,TRBJ2-7,few,CASSPPGDHPYEQYF,TGTGCCAGCAGCCCGCCGGGGGATCACCCCTACGAGCAGTACTTC
TRBD1,TRBV29-1,TRBJ1-2,many,CSVAGGAYYGYTF,TGCAGCGTAGCAGGGGGCGCCTACTATGGCTACACCTTC
TRBD2,TRBV20-1,TRBJ2-3,few,CSADGTSGGVVDTQYF,TGCAGTGCGGACGGGACTAGCGGAGGGGTGGTGGATACGCAGTATTTT
TRBD1,TRBV9,TRBJ2-1,.,CASSEGTESYNEQFF,TGTGCCAGCAGCGAAGGGACAGAGTCCTACAATGAGCAGTTCTTC
TRBD2,TRBV15,TRBJ2-1,.,CATSRDWGGSSYNEQFF,TGTGCCACCAGCAGAGATTGGGGGGGAAGCTCCTACAATGAGCAGTTCTTC
.,TRBV11-2,TRBJ2-4,.,CASSPPAGQGDIQYF,TGTGCCAGCAGCCCTCCCGCGGGGCAGGGGGACATTCAGTACTTC
.,TRBV15,TRBJ2-5,few,CATSRDTGTARETQYF,TGTGCCACCAGCAGAGATACCGGGACGGCCAGGGAGACCCAGTACTTC
.,TRBV29-1,TRBJ2-1,few,CSVDQLDNEQFF,TGCAGCGTTGATCAGTTGGACAATGAGCAGTTCTTC
.,TRBV4-1,TRBJ2-2,many,CASSQDRGTGELFF,TGCGCCAGCAGCCAAGATCGGGGCACCGGGGAGCTGTTTTTT
.,TRBV29-1,TRBJ2-7,.,CSVGRGSSYEQYF,TGCAGCGTTGGTCGGGGCAGCTCCTACGAGCAGTACTTC
.,TRBV7-2,TRBJ1-5,.,CASSFGGESQPQHF,TGTGCCAGCAGCTTTGGGGGGGAAAGTCAGCCCCAGCATTTT
TRBD1,TRBV6-1,TRBJ2-5,.,CASMVGTGAMYQETQYF,TGTGCCAGCATGGTGGGGACAGGGGCTATGTACCAAGAGACCCAGTACTTC
.,TRBV12-3/TRBV12-4,TRBJ2-3,few,CAVNWGLAHTDTQYF,TGTGCCGTAAATTGGGGGCTAGCGCACACAGATACGCAGTATTTT
TRBD1,TRBV29-1,TRBJ1-1,few,CSVEQGANTEAFF,TGCAGCGTTGAACAGGGGGCGAACACTGAAGCTTTCTTT
.,TRBV4-3,TRBJ2-2,.,CASSQDRRAGELFF,TGCGCCAGCAGCCAAGATCGGAGGGCCGGGGAGCTGTTTTTT
.,TRBV4-1,TRBJ2-1,many,CASSQGRDVNEQFF,TGCGCCAGCAGCCAAGGCCGTGACGTCAATGAGCAGTTCTTC
.,TRBV12-3/TRBV12-4,TRBJ2-1,.,CASSGGTIHEQFF,TGTGCCAGCAGCGGCGGGACCATCCATGAGCAGTTCTTC
.,TRBV7-8,TRBJ2-1,few,CASSLDGKQFF,TGTGCCAGCAGCTTAGACGGGAAGCAGTTCTTC
.,TRBV6-2/TRBV6-3,TRBJ1-2,.,CASSSTSSYGYTF,TGTGCCAGCAGTTCCACGAGCAGCTATGGCTACACCTTC
.,TRBV12-3/TRBV12-4,TRBJ1-4,.,CASTQGFVGEKLFF,TGTGCCAGCACCCAGGGGTTTGTGGGGGAAAAACTGTTTTTT
TRBD1,TRBV9,TRBJ1-1,few,CASSEMGQGMAFF,TGTGCCAGCAGCGAAATGGGACAGGGAATGGCTTTCTTT
TRBD1,TRBV11-2,TRBJ1-1,few,CASSSRTGDTEAFF,TGTGCCAGCAGCTCCAGGACAGGGGACACTGAAGCTTTCTTT
TRBD2,TRBV6-1,TRBJ2-2,few,CASSPTSGHDTGELFF,TGTGCCAGCAGTCCTACTAGCGGACATGACACCGGGGAGCTGTTTTTT
TRBD2,TRBV12-3/TRBV12-4,TRBJ2-3,many,CASSFERGGTDTQYF,TGTGCCAGCAGCTTCGAGCGGGGAGGCACAGATACGCAGTATTTT
TRBD1,TRBV12-3/TRBV12-4,TRBJ2-1,few,CASSLGAGGDEQFF,TGTGCCAGCAGTTTAGGGGCAGGGGGTGATGAGCAGTTCTTC
.,TRBV7-9,TRBJ2-7,few,CASSSFLRQDGYEQYF,TGTGCCAGCAGCTCCTTTTTACGACAGGATGGCTACGAGCAGTACTTC
.,TRBV27,TRBJ2-7,.,CASSPQDRPYEQYF,TGTGCCAGCAGTCCCCAGGACAGACCCTACGAGCAGTACTTC
TRBD2,TRBV4-2,TRBJ2-3,.,CASSLGLAGGLTDTQYF,TGTGCCAGCAGCCTCGGACTAGCGGGGGGGCTCACAGATACGCAGTATTTT
TRBD1,TRBV4-3,TRBJ1-1,few,CASSPEIGTGGSYTEAFF,TGCGCCAGCAGCCCCGAGATCGGGACAGGGGGTTCGTACACTGAAGCTTTCTTT
TRBD1,TRBV13,TRBJ2-5,.,CASSLDREETQYF,TGTGCCAGCAGCCTAGACAGGGAAGAGACCCAGTACTTC
.,TRBV7-2,TRBJ1-5,.,CASSPTPDQPQHF,TGTGCCAGCAGCCCAACCCCGGACCAGCCCCAGCATTTT
.,TRBV29-1,TRBJ2-7,many,CSVEEDSESYEQYF,TGCAGCGTTGAAGAGGACAGCGAATCCTACGAGCAGTACTTC
.,TRBV5-1,TRBJ2-5,.,CASSLLGDPSLGDQYF,TGCGCCAGCAGCTTGTTGGGCGACCCATCTCTGGGAGACCAGTACTTC
TRBD2,TRBV5-4,TRBJ2-1,.,CASSRQLADEFF,TGTGCCAGCAGTCGCCAGCTAGCGGATGAGTTCTTC
.,TRBV24-1,TRBJ2-5,few,CATSGFDETQYF,TGTGCCACGTCGGGTTTTGACGAGACCCAGTACTTC
.,TRBV4-1,TRBJ1-1,many,CASSQGGLGEAFF,TGCGCCAGCAGCCAGGGGGGGCTGGGTGAAGCTTTCTTT
.,TRBV5-1,TRBJ2-2,.,CASSFEDLNVYTGELFF,TGCGCCAGCAGCTTTGAGGACTTAAACGTGTACACCGGGGAGCTGTTTTTT
TRBD2,TRBV29-1,TRBJ2-2,many,CSVEGGLAGVGELFF,TGCAGCGTTGAAGGGGGACTAGCGGGAGTAGGGGAGCTGTTTTTT
.,TRBV5-1,TRBJ1-4,.,CASSSNHEKLFF,TGCGCCAGCAGCTCAAACCATGAAAAACTGTTTTTT
TRBD2,TRBV20-1,TRBJ2-3,many,CSASPGEGAATDTQYF,TGCAGTGCTAGCCCTGGGGAGGGAGCAGCCACAGATACGCAGTATTTT